A selection of T cell receptor beta chains follows, all from one sample in a study of shared clonotypes between healthy human individuals. TCRdb's copy holds only in-frame clones and misses some; the assay was immunoSEQ multiplex PCR. The sample has 950,000 to 1,100,000 clones; more than 75% are singletons. Sequenced material: memory CD4+ T cells from PBMCs. These TCRs come from a man younger than 35 in good health. Some clones in this sample may be carry-over from other donors' samples. Both conserved end residues are part of each CDR3. D genes are given only for firm matches. Part of the rows lack a size; the others show once, few, many or a class for expanded clones.

CDR3 protein,CDR3 DNA,V gene,clone size,J gene,D gene
CASRPPGPHYGYTF,TGTGCCAGCCGCCCCCCGGGGCCTCACTATGGCTACACCTTC,TRBV28,few,TRBJ1-2,.
CASSPRGSGSIHEQYF,TGTGCCAGCAGCCCCCGGGGTAGCGGGAGTATCCACGAGCAGTACTTC,TRBV7-8,.,TRBJ2-7,TRBD2
CASSFPGSRQETQYF,TGTGCCAGCAGCTTTCCGGGATCGAGGCAAGAGACCCAGTACTTC,TRBV28,.,TRBJ2-5,.
CASSGDRGTSIYF,TGTGCCAGCAGTGGGGACAGGGGCACGTCCATATATTTT,TRBV6-1,.,TRBJ1-3,TRBD1
CASSSPMAALNQETQYF,TGTGCCAGCAGCTCCCCCATGGCAGCGTTAAACCAAGAGACCCAGTACTTC,TRBV7-9,.,TRBJ2-5,.
CASSLSTGVTNEKLFF,TGTGCCAGCAGTTTGTCAACAGGGGTAACTAATGAAAAACTGTTTTTT,TRBV28,.,TRBJ1-4,TRBD1
CASSPVGLSYNEQFF,TGTGCCAGCTCACCAGTGGGACTCTCCTACAATGAGCAGTTCTTC,TRBV18,once,TRBJ2-1,.
CASTTTGGPSGSIGEQYF,TGTGCCAGCACGACGACAGGCGGGCCTAGCGGGAGTATCGGGGAGCAGTACTTC,TRBV28,.,TRBJ2-7,TRBD2
CASSPDRKSGYTF,TGTGCCAGTAGCCCGGACAGGAAAAGTGGCTACACCTTC,TRBV19,.,TRBJ1-2,TRBD1
CASSLAGVHNNEQFF,TGCGCCAGCAGCTTGGCTGGGGTCCATAACAATGAGCAGTTCTTC,TRBV5-1,.,TRBJ2-1,.
CASSLVGLPTYEQYF,TGCGCCAGCAGCCTTGTAGGACTCCCAACCTACGAGCAGTACTTC,TRBV4-3,.,TRBJ2-7,.
CASSPVRAYEQYF,TGTGCCAGCTCACCAGTCAGGGCCTACGAGCAGTACTTC,TRBV18,.,TRBJ2-7,.
CASRQTETSNQPQHF,TGTGCCAGCAGGCAGACAGAAACGAGCAATCAGCCCCAGCATTTT,TRBV5-5,.,TRBJ1-5,.
CASSSAGGSYGYTF,TGTGCCAGCAGCTCAGCAGGGGGAAGCTATGGCTACACCTTC,TRBV5-4,once,TRBJ1-2,TRBD1
CASGTGPGYYGYTF,TGCGCCAGCGGGACAGGGCCAGGGTACTATGGCTACACCTTC,TRBV5-1,.,TRBJ1-2,TRBD1
CASSQAPGTGVSTEAFF,TGTGCCAGCAGCCAAGCCCCCGGAACGGGGGTGAGCACTGAAGCTTTCTTT,TRBV14,.,TRBJ1-1,.
CASSRTSTGELFF,TGTGCCAGCAGCCGCACTAGCACCGGGGAGCTGTTTTTT,TRBV7-3,many,TRBJ2-2,.
CASSYGSSGNTIYF,TGTGCCAGCAGTTACGGGAGCTCTGGAAACACCATATATTTT,TRBV6-5,.,TRBJ1-3,.
CASSKDRASCSQETQYF,TGTGCCAGCAGCAAAGACCGGGCTAGCTGCTCCCAAGAGACCCAGTACTTC,TRBV21-1,.,TRBJ2-5,.
CASSLSIASGSYEQYF,TGTGCCAGCAGCTTATCCATAGCGAGCGGGAGTTACGAGCAGTACTTC,TRBV11-2,.,TRBJ2-7,TRBD2
CASSSDRGGDTQYF,TGTGCCAGCAGCTCAGACAGGGGCGGAGATACGCAGTATTTT,TRBV5-4,.,TRBJ2-3,TRBD1
CASSLSQGGETQYF,TGTGCCAGCAGCTTGTCGCAGGGGGGAGAGACCCAGTACTTC,TRBV5-4,.,TRBJ2-5,.
CASSDLTVEWAAGNTIYF,TGTGCCAGCAGTGACCTAACAGTGGAATGGGCTGCTGGAAACACCATATATTTT,TRBV6-4,.,TRBJ1-3,.
CASSLSLAANGYEQYF,TGTGCCAGCAGCTTAAGCCTAGCGGCCAATGGGTACGAGCAGTACTTC,TRBV11-1,.,TRBJ2-7,TRBD2
CASSPGQGASSEQYF,TGTGCCAGCAGCCCGGGACAGGGTGCTTCATCCGAGCAGTACTTC,TRBV25-1,.,TRBJ2-7,TRBD1
CASSTTGATSF,TGTGCCAGCAGTACCACAGGGGCCACCAGCTTC,TRBV28,.,TRBJ1-2,TRBD1
CASSLDSVSSGGYGYTF,TGTGCCAGCAGCTTAGATTCGGTCAGCTCGGGGGGTTATGGCTACACCTTC,TRBV7-2,.,TRBJ1-2,.
CASSPDRVFSHEQYF,TGTGCCAGCAGCCCAGACAGGGTCTTCTCCCACGAGCAGTACTTC,TRBV7-9,few,TRBJ2-7,TRBD1
CASNRVGVYGYTF,TGTGCCAGCAATCGGGTAGGTGTCTATGGCTACACCTTC,TRBV7-7,.,TRBJ1-2,.
CAIRVSGVGNTIYF,TGTGCCATCAGGGTGTCAGGGGTTGGAAACACCATATATTTT,TRBV10-3,.,TRBJ1-3,.
CASSTGGNQPQHF,TGTGCCAGCAGTACCGGAGGGAATCAGCCCCAGCATTTT,TRBV2,.,TRBJ1-5,.
CASSPTRGNNEQFF,TGTGCCAGCAGCCCGACTAGGGGAAACAATGAGCAGTTCTTC,TRBV7-9,.,TRBJ2-1,.
CASSPHRDSQLEQFF,TGTGCCAGCAGCCCACACAGGGACAGCCAGTTAGAGCAGTTCTTC,TRBV9,few,TRBJ2-1,TRBD1
CATGGGDQETQYF,TGTGCCACCGGTGGCGGAGACCAAGAGACCCAGTACTTC,TRBV6-5,.,TRBJ2-5,.
CASSEYKEYGYTF,TGTGCCAGCAGTGAGTACAAAGAGTATGGCTACACCTTC,TRBV6-1,.,TRBJ1-2,.
CASSPQGQSYEQYF,TGTGCCAGCAGTCCACAGGGACAGAGCTACGAGCAGTACTTC,TRBV28,.,TRBJ2-7,TRBD1
CASSLSGGSNQPQHF,TGCGCCAGCAGCTTAAGTGGTGGTAGCAATCAGCCCCAGCATTTT,TRBV5-1,few,TRBJ1-5,.
CASGQVYEQYF,TGTGCCAGCGGACAGGTCTACGAGCAGTACTTC,TRBV2,.,TRBJ2-7,TRBD1
CAISGRGEINYGYTF,TGTGCCATCAGTGGGCGGGGAGAGATTAACTATGGCTACACCTTC,TRBV10-3,.,TRBJ1-2,.
CASSEARKVTYEQFF,TGCGCCAGCAGCGAGGCACGTAAGGTCACATATGAGCAGTTCTTC,TRBV5-1,.,TRBJ2-1,.
CASSLYGPFGGSFRETQYF,TGTGCCAGCAGTTTATATGGGCCTTTCGGCGGGAGTTTTCGGGAGACCCAGTACTTC,TRBV27,.,TRBJ2-5,TRBD2
CASSSPSGGGDEKLFF,TGTGCCAGCAGCTCGCCTTCAGGGGGGGGAGATGAAAAACTGTTTTTT,TRBV7-8,.,TRBJ1-4,TRBD1
CASSEKREGLDTQYF,TGTGCCAGCAGTGAAAAACGGGAGGGCCTTGATACGCAGTATTTT,TRBV2,.,TRBJ2-3,TRBD2